This T cell receptor beta chain was identified during a study of neurological immune-mediated disorders. The CDR3 runs to 17 residues. The germline CDR1 and CDR2 sequences are SGDLS and YYNGEE. V lost 2 bases and J lost 0, with 14 bases in between. MiXCR, run by TCRdb on the 5' RACE reads, gives a single entry per CDR3 protein. The sample includes 30,000 to 35,000 distinct CDR3 sequences, about 4.1% of them seen just once. Volunteers from a blood bank in Maryland, USA, made up the healthy controls. This clonotype occurred many times. The chain carries TRBV9 and TRBJ2-2, with D unresolved. This clonotype was sampled from a woman between 40 and 50 years old in good health. Material for sequencing was CD4+ T cells from blood. The CDR3 sequence is CASSVGRRVSNTGELFF. The CDR3 DNA follows: TGTGCCAGCAGCGTGGGCCGTCGGGTCTCGAACACCGGGGAGCTGTTTTTT.